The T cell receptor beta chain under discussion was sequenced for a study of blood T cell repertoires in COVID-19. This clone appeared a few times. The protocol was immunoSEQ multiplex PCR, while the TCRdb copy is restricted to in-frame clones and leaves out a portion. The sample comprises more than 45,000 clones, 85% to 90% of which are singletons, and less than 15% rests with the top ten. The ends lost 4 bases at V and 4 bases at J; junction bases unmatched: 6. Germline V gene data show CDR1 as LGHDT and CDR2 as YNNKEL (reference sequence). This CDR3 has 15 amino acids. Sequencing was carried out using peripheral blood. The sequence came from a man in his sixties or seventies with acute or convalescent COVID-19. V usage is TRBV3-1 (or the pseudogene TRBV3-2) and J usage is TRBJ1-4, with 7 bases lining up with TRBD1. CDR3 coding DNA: TGTGCCAGCAGCCTTAGGGGACAGATTAATGAAAAACTGTTTTTT. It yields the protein CASSLRGQINEKLFF.